These 23 T cell receptor beta chains were all obtained from the same sample, sequenced in a study of blood T cells in healthy people across ages. A second PCR, run for about 6 to 11 cycles, used a sample-barcoded 5' primer plus a J-beta primer mix. TCRdb re-called the 5' RACE reads with MiXCR, one entry per CDR3 protein. The sample has about 1.5 million distinct CDR3 sequences; 35% to 45% are singletons. The material sequenced was blood. The receptors derive from a woman in her late teens or twenties in good health.

This clonotype appeared a few times. The rearrangement uses TRBV28 and TRBJ2-2, with TRBD1 as a possible D gene (5 bases). The germline V gene has CDR1 MDHEN and CDR2 SYDVKM. V was trimmed by 9 bases and J by 3 bases, leaving 11 bases between them. The length of the CDR3 is 13 residues. The CDR3 region is CASQGGDTGELFF. The DNA for the CDR3 is TGTGCCAGTCAGGGTGGCGACACCGGGGAGCTGTTTTTT.

Only a few counts were recorded for this clonotype. The genes are TRBV3-1 and TRBJ2-1, with D unresolved. This CDR3 comprises 13 residues. The germline V gene has CDR1 LGHDT and CDR2 YNNKEL (reference sequence). The V end was cut by 1 base, the J end by 5 bases, with 6 bases between. The CDR3 coding sequence is TGTGCCAGCAGCCAAGTTCCAAACAATGAGCAGTTCTTC. Translated, it gives CASSQVPNNEQFF.

This clonotype came up a few times. The genes are TRBV7-2 and TRBJ2-1; D might be TRBD1 or TRBD2, each matching 6 bases. V lost 5 bases to trimming and J lost 4 bases, with 18 bases between them. The CDR3 has 16 amino acids. Germline CDR1 SGHTA, CDR2 FQGNSA. The CDR3 is CASSQSGATRYNEQFF. As DNA, the CDR3 is TGTGCCAGCAGCCAATCGGGGGCGACCCGGTACAATGAGCAGTTCTTC.

J is TRBJ1-1 and V is TRBV11-2, with a tentative D call TRBD1 (6 bases). Germline CDR1 and CDR2: SGHAT and FQNNGV. Trimming pared 4 bases from V and 5 bases from J, leaving 14 bases between. There are 14 residues in the CDR3. In DNA form, the CDR3 reads TGTGCCAGCAGCTCCCCCAGGGGAAGGACTGAAGCTTTCTTT. It specifies CASSSPRGRTEAFF.

In DNA form, the CDR3 reads TGTGCCAGCAGCTCTCCGGGACAGGTGGTCACAGATACGCAGTATTTT. Amino acid sequence: CASSSPGQVVTDTQYF. This chain links TRBV5-6 with TRBJ2-3; 8 positions match TRBD1. This CDR3 has 16 residues. Germline V gives CDR1 SGHDT, CDR2 YYEEEE. After removal of 3 bases from V and 2 bases from J, the junction contained 8 bases not matched to a gene.

The V call is TRBV29-1, the J call TRBJ2-3, with D maybe TRBD1 (6 bases). Per germline, CDR1 SQVTM and CDR2 ANQGSEA. Trimming stripped 7 bases from V and 4 bases from J, with 9 bases between. The CDR3 sequence is 11 residues long. The CDR3 loop reads CSGQESDTQYF. DNA for the CDR3: TGCAGCGGACAGGAATCAGATACGCAGTATTTT.

The rearrangement links TRBV6-5 to TRBJ2-1; D remains ambiguous. V lost 0 bases and J lost 4, with 4 bases in between. The CDR3 covers 13 residues. Looked up from germline, CDR1 is MNHEY and CDR2 is SVGAGI. CDR3 region: CASSYSEYNEQFF. The CDR3 bases are TGTGCCAGCAGTTACTCGGAGTACAATGAGCAGTTCTTC.

The chain is built from TRBV20-1 and TRBJ1-1, with D possibly matching TRBD1 (6 bases). This CDR3 comprises 12 residues. V lost 5 bases and J 5 bases, leaving 12 bases between the germline ends. The germline CDR1 and CDR2 sequences are DFQATT and SNEGSKA (reference sequence). CDR3 protein: CSAVQGRTEAFF. CDR3 sequence (DNA): TGCAGTGCTGTCCAGGGGAGAACTGAAGCTTTCTTT.

This clonotype was detected only a few times. The rearrangement links TRBV29-1 to TRBJ2-7; D assignment may be TRBD1 or TRBD2 (5 bases each). Germline CDR1 is SQVTM and CDR2 is ANQGSEA. CDR3 length: 10 residues. V lost 4 bases to trimming and J lost 7 bases, with 8 bases between them. The CDR3 protein is CSVGGEEQYF. The CDR3 bases are TGCAGCGTTGGAGGGGAAGAGCAGTACTTC.

This sequence joins TRBV6-5 and TRBJ1-2; D perhaps matches TRBD1 (6 bases). Germline V gene data show CDR1 as MNHEY and CDR2 as SVGAGI. The CDR3 spans 12 residues. Trimming stripped 2 bases from V and 6 bases from J, with 7 bases between. CDR3 sequence: CASSYQGNGYTF. CDR3 bases: TGTGCCAGCAGTTACCAGGGGAATGGCTACACCTTC.

Regarding this clonotype: The junction departs from germline at one end; a sequencing error may be responsible. The CDR3 protein is CASSLGKGSEQYF. CDR3 nucleotides: TGTGCTAGCAGCTTAGGCAAAGGGTCTGAGCAGTACTTC. This chain connects TRBV7-7 to TRBJ2-1; D is undetermined. The J call may be wrong; the DNA end is better matched by TRBJ2-7. The CDR3 extends over 13 amino acids. Germline assignment: CDR1 SSHAT and CDR2 FNYEAQ (reference sequence).

CDR3 sequence: CASSQVLRDSPLHF. The CDR3 bases are TGTGCCAGCAGCCAAGTGCTGAGAGATTCACCCCTCCACTTT. The chain is built from TRBV3-1 and TRBJ1-6; D uncertain. The V and J ends lost 1 base and 8 bases respectively, with 9 bases between them. Germline loops: CDR1 LGHDT, CDR2 YNNKEL (reference sequence). This CDR3 contains 14 residues.

The chain has TRBV7-9 and TRBJ1-2; 8 bases match TRBD1. After removal of 4 bases from V and 6 bases from J, the junction contained 4 bases not matched to a gene. This CDR3 has 13 amino acids. Germline V gives CDR1 SEHNR, CDR2 FQNEAQ (reference sequence). DNA for the CDR3: TGTGCCAGCAGCTCGACAGGGGAGGATGGCTACACCTTC. It translates to CASSSTGEDGYTF.

The rearrangement joins TRBV27 to TRBJ1-1, with D tentatively TRBD1 (5 bases). The CDR3 covers 14 residues. Germline values: CDR1 MNHEY, CDR2 SMNVEV (reference sequence). Trimming took 4 bases from V and 0 from J, leaving 9 bases between them. CDR3 loop: CASSYRNLNTEAFF. The CDR3 region has the DNA TGTGCCAGCAGTTACAGGAACCTGAACACTGAAGCTTTCTTT.

Many counts were recorded for this clonotype. This CDR3 is CASSVGTGNYNEQFF. CDR3 nucleotides: TGTGCCAGCAGCGTCGGGACAGGGAACTACAATGAGCAGTTCTTC. V is TRBV11-2 and J is TRBJ2-1; TRBD1 agrees at 9 bases. Germline trimming cut 5 bases from V and 3 bases from J; bases unmatched to any gene: 5. The length of the CDR3 is 15 residues. The germline gives CDR1 SGHAT, CDR2 FQNNGV. The full variable domain, with the rest looked up from reference TRBV11-2 and TRBJ2-1, is EAGVAQSPRYKIIEKRQSVAFWCNPISGHATLYWYQQILGQGPKLLIQFQNNGVVDDSQLPKDRFSAERLKGVDSTLKIQPAKLEDSAVYLCASSVGTGNYNEQFFGPGTRLTVL.

This rearrangement joins TRBV11-2 to TRBJ2-7, with TRBD1 as a possible D gene (5 bases). V lost 2 bases and J 2 bases, leaving 10 bases between the germline ends. CDR3 length: 14 residues. CDR1 and CDR2 (germline): SGHAT, FQNNGV. DNA for the CDR3: TGTGCCAGCAGCTTAAACTTCAGGGCCTACGAGCAGTACTTC. Translating it yields CASSLNFRAYEQYF.

This clonotype was counted at least ten times. V usage is TRBV12-3 or TRBV12-4 and J usage is TRBJ1-2; the D gene is possibly TRBD1 (6 bases). The CDR3 is 14 residues long. Trimming shortened V by 8 bases and J by 2 bases, and 15 bases separated the two germline ends. Here the CDR3 DNA reads TGTGCCAGCCGGGGAGGACAGCAAAACTATGGCTACACCTTC. It codes for CASRGGQQNYGYTF.

This clonotype was counted between two and nine times. The chain combines TRBV20-1 with TRBJ2-3; 7 bases line up with TRBD2. This CDR3 has 16 amino acids. In germline, CDR1 is DFQATT, CDR2 SNEGSKA (reference sequence). V dropped 3 bases and J dropped 3; count of bases not matched to a gene: 12. CDR3 amino acids: CSARGGLGGGTDTQYF. The CDR3 region has the DNA TGCAGTGCTAGGGGAGGTCTTGGCGGGGGAACAGATACGCAGTATTTT.

V gene TRBV20-1 combines with J gene TRBJ2-1; unclear D gene. Matching the DNA end better, TRBJ2-7 makes the J call doubtful. This CDR3 has 16 residues. Germline V gives CDR1 DFQATT, CDR2 SNEGSKA (reference sequence). The CDR3 region has the DNA TGCAGTGCTAGAGATCCGGGCAGAAGCTCCTACAATGAGCAGTACTTC. As protein: CSARDPGRSSYNEQYF.

This clonotype was observed many times. The chain couples TRBV6-5 to TRBJ2-1; 9 bases map to TRBD1. Looked up from germline, CDR1 is MNHEY and CDR2 is SVGAGI. This CDR3 is 13 amino acids long. The V segment lost 6 bases and the J segment 7 bases; nucleotides outside the gene matches: 4. The CDR3 DNA reads as TGTGCCAGCAGCCGGGACAGGGTAAATGAGCAGTTCTTC. It codes for CASSRDRVNEQFF.

The chain links TRBV7-9 to TRBJ2-1; D uncertain. Germline V gene lookup returns CDR1 SEHNR and CDR2 FQNEAQ (reference sequence). This CDR3 has 15 amino acids. The V end was cut by 2 bases, the J end by 7 bases, with 15 bases between. CDR3 bases: TGTGCCAGCAGCTTAACGGGCCCCGCGTCGAATGAGCAGTTCTTC. Its protein product is CASSLTGPASNEQFF.

The DNA of the CDR3 is TGTGCCACCAGCAGAGCCAGGACAGGGGGCGATCAGCCCCAGCATTTT. Translation: CATSRARTGGDQPQHF. V is TRBV15 and J is TRBJ1-5; the match to TRBD1 covers 11 bases. With V trimmed by 1 base and J by 5 bases, 4 bases remained unmatched. The CDR3 sequence is 16 residues long. Per germline, CDR1 LNHNV and CDR2 YYDKDF (reference sequence).

This clonotype was seen at least ten times. This chain uses TRBV29-1 with TRBJ2-7, with D uncertain. This CDR3 has 13 amino acids. V lost 6 bases and J lost 1, with 13 bases in between. The germline CDR1 and CDR2 sequences are SQVTM and ANQGSEA. The CDR3 is CSVAAKKSYEQYF. For the CDR3, the DNA is TGCAGCGTCGCAGCAAAGAAATCCTACGAGCAGTACTTC.